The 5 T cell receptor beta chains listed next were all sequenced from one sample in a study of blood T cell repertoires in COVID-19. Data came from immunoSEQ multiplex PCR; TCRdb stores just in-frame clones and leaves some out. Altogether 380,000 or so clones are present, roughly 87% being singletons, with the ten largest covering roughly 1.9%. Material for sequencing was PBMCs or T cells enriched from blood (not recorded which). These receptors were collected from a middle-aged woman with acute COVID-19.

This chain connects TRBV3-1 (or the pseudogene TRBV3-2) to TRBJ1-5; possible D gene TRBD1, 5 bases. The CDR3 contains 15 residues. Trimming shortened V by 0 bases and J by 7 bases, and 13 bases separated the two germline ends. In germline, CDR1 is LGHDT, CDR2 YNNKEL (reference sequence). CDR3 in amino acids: CASSQEWGRDQPQHF. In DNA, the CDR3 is TGTGCCAGCAGCCAAGAATGGGGCAGAGACCAGCCCCAGCATTTT.

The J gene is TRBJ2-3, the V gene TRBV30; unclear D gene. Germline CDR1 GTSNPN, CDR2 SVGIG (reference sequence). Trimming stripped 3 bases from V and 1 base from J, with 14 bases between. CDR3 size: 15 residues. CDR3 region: CAWSQAKVGTDTQYF. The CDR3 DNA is TGTGCCTGGAGCCAAGCAAAAGTAGGCACAGATACGCAGTATTTT.

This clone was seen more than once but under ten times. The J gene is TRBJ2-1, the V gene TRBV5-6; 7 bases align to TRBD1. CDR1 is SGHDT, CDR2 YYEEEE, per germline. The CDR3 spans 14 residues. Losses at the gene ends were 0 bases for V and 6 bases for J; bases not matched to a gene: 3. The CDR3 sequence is CASSLVPGGNEQFF. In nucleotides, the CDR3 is TGTGCCAGCAGCTTGGTTCCAGGGGGCAATGAGCAGTTCTTC.

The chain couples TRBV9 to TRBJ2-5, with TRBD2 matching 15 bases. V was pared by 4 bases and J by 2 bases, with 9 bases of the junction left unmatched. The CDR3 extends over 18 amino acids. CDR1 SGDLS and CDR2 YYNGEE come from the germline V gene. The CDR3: CASSPAQGLAGGQETQYF. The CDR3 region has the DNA TGTGCCAGCAGCCCAGCTCAGGGACTAGCGGGGGGACAAGAGACCCAGTACTTC.

The CDR3 sequence is CASSMMTASPLHF. The CDR3 nucleotides read TGTGCCAGCAGTATGATGACAGCTTCACCCCTCCACTTT. This sequence joins TRBV12-3 or TRBV12-4 and TRBJ1-6; maybe TRBD1 (5 bases). V was clipped by 5 bases and J by 9 bases, with 11 bases between them. This CDR3 comprises 13 residues.